The 19 T cell receptor beta chains below were found in one sample sequenced in a study of patients and donors after allogeneic stem cell transplantation. TCRdb processed the RT-PCR reads anew with MiXCR; each CDR3 protein has one entry. The data show 200,000 to 250,000 distinct CDR3 sequences, less than 50% seen once. The sequenced sample consisted of blood, either unsorted or a sorted T cell fraction (not recorded which). Source of these receptors: a human donor who was either an allogeneic HSCT recipient or a stem cell or donor lymphocyte infusion donor (not recorded which). It is not recorded whose cells these are; they may come from a transplant donor.

The chain recombines TRBV4-2 with TRBJ2-3, with D unresolved. The CDR3 is 13 residues long. CDR1 and CDR2 from the germline V gene are LGHNA and YNFKEQ. Trimming cost V 1 base and J 5 bases, with 7 bases left between them. Here the CDR3 reads CASSQGMGDTQYF. The CDR3 DNA reads TGTGCCAGCAGCCAAGGAATGGGAGATACGCAGTATTTT.

This clonotype appeared a few times. This chain uses TRBV5-1 with TRBJ1-4, with a weak D call TRBD1 (6 bases). Trimming pared 3 bases from V and 8 bases from J, leaving 17 bases between. This CDR3 spans 15 amino acids. Germline values: CDR1 SGHRS, CDR2 YFSETQ. The CDR3 region is CASSSARRGREKLFF. The CDR3 region has the DNA TGCGCCAGCAGCTCTGCCCGCAGGGGAAGAGAAAAACTGTTTTTT.

The V gene is TRBV12-3 or TRBV12-4, the J gene TRBJ2-5; maybe TRBD2 (5 bases). The CDR3 loop spans 15 amino acids. Trimming took 3 bases from V and 4 from J, leaving 15 bases between them. The CDR3 region is CASSFMPSGIETQYF. CDR3 in DNA: TGTGCCAGCAGTTTTATGCCTTCCGGGATAGAGACCCAGTACTTC.

This clonotype was picked up a small number of times. V is TRBV7-2 and J is TRBJ1-1; the D is unclear. Germline V CDR1 and CDR2: SGHTA, FQGNSA. The germline V and J ends were trimmed by 5 bases and 3 bases, with 10 bases remaining between them. This CDR3 region has 13 residues. CDR3: CASSGWADTEAFF. The CDR3 DNA follows: TGTGCCAGCAGCGGTTGGGCGGACACTGAAGCTTTCTTT.

This clonotype was counted a few times. This rearrangement joins TRBV5-5 to TRBJ1-1; D may be TRBD1 (6 bases). Trimming took 0 bases from V and 1 from J, leaving 13 bases between them. CDR3 length equals 16 residues. Germline CDR1 is SGHKS and CDR2 is YYEKEE (reference sequence). The DNA of the CDR3 is TGTGCCAGCAGCTTGGCCGCAACAGGGTCGAACACTGAAGCTTTCTTT. Protein product: CASSLAATGSNTEAFF.

CDR3 DNA: TGTGCCAGCACCATATCGACAGGGACGGGCGGGGAGCTGTTTTTT. Amino acids: CASTISTGTGGELFF. The chain joins TRBV12-3 or TRBV12-4 to TRBJ2-2; 7 nucleotides line up with TRBD1. The V segment lost 7 bases and the J segment 7 bases; nucleotides outside the gene matches: 12. This CDR3 has 15 residues.

The V call is TRBV5-6, the J call TRBJ1-2; no definite D call. The germline V and J ends were trimmed by 2 bases and 4 bases, with 12 bases remaining between them. Germline CDR1 and CDR2: SGHDT and YYEEEE. There are 14 residues in the CDR3. The CDR3 sequence: CASSFGATPYGYTF. In DNA, the CDR3 is TGTGCCAGCAGCTTCGGAGCGACTCCCTATGGCTACACCTTC. Full variable domain (rest looked up from reference TRBV5-6 and TRBJ1-2): DAGVTQSPTHLIKTRGQQVTLRCSPKSGHDTVSWYQQALGQGPQFIFQYYEEEERQRGNFPDRFSGHQFPNYSSELNVNALLLGDSALYLCASSFGATPYGYTFGSGTRLTVV.

The chain uses TRBV2 and TRBJ1-2; 8 nucleotides agree with TRBD1. Germline CDR1 SNHLY, CDR2 FYNNEI. Germline trimming cut 9 bases from V and 4 bases from J; bases unmatched to any gene: 7. CDR3 length: 13 residues. CDR3 protein: CASSTGDSYGYTF. CDR3 coding DNA: TGTGCCAGTTCGACAGGGGATTCCTATGGCTACACCTTC.

The CDR3 is CASSYSRAPSNQPQHF. In DNA, the CDR3 is TGTGCCAGCAGTTACTCAAGGGCCCCTAGCAATCAGCCCCAGCATTTT. This rearrangement joins TRBV6-6 to TRBJ1-5; no clear D. V lost 0 bases to trimming and J lost 0 bases, with 9 bases between them. Germline values: CDR1 MNHNY, CDR2 SVGAGI (reference sequence). The CDR3 has 16 residues.

This clonotype has just a few counts. V and J are TRBV5-6 and TRBJ2-1, with D perhaps TRBD1 (5 bases). Between the trimmed V and J ends, which lost 0 bases and 4 bases, there was a span of 11 bases. Germline lookup yields CDR1 SGHDT and CDR2 YYEEEE. The CDR3 extends over 15 amino acids. Here the CDR3 DNA reads TGTGCCAGCAGCTTGGGGCAGGGCCTGTACAATGAGCAGTTCTTC. It is translated as CASSLGQGLYNEQFF.

V usage is TRBV6-5 and J usage is TRBJ2-7, with 7 bases lining up with TRBD1. V gave up 2 bases and J gave up 4 bases; unmatched junction bases: 2. Germline V lookup: CDR1 MNHEY, CDR2 SVGAGI. The CDR3 runs 13 residues. CDR3 in DNA: TGTGCCAGCAGTTACCGGGACAGTTACGAGCAGTACTTC. It yields the protein CASSYRDSYEQYF.

The genes are TRBV15 and TRBJ2-7; D call uncertain. V dropped 7 bases and J dropped 2 bases, with 12 bases sitting between them. The germline gives CDR1 LNHNV, CDR2 YYDKDF (reference sequence). CDR3 length: 13 amino acids. For the CDR3, the DNA is TGTGCCACCATGTCGGCCGTAACCTACGAGCAGTACTTC. It yields the protein CATMSAVTYEQYF.

This clonotype was counted between two and nine times. CDR3 bases: TGTGCCAGCAGCTTGGAAGGGGCCCAAACCGACACTGAAGCTTTCTTT. Its protein product is CASSLEGAQTDTEAFF. The rearrangement joins TRBV5-5 to TRBJ1-1; maybe TRBD1 (5 bases). In germline, CDR1 is SGHKS, CDR2 YYEKEE (reference sequence). This CDR3 contains 16 residues. Trimming took off 0 bases at V and 3 bases at J, with 15 bases between the two ends.

The rearrangement uses TRBV3-1 and TRBJ1-6; D unclear. Germline CDR1 reads LGHDT; CDR2 reads YNNKEL (reference sequence). Trimming took off 4 bases at V and 0 bases at J, with 10 bases between the two ends. The CDR3 consists of 16 residues. The DNA of the CDR3 is TGTGCCAGCAGCCCGGCATTTAGCTCCTATAATTCACCCCTCCACTTT. Protein: CASSPAFSSYNSPLHF.

This clonotype occurred a few times. The chain combines TRBV29-1 with TRBJ1-1; TRBD1 might be the D (5 bases). This CDR3 has 13 amino acids. Trimming cost V 6 bases and J 7 bases, with 18 bases left between them. Germline V gives CDR1 SQVTM, CDR2 ANQGSEA. In DNA form, the CDR3 reads TGCAGCGTGGTTCCCCTAGGGGTTGGTGAAGCTTTCTTT. Translation gives CSVVPLGVGEAFF.

The chain joins TRBV6-6 to TRBJ2-5; the D is unclear. CDR3 size: 13 residues. Germline V gene lookup returns CDR1 MNHNY and CDR2 SVGAGI (reference sequence). The ends were cut back, 3 bases at V and 3 bases at J, with 8 bases in the middle. CDR3 residues: CASSYRPEETQYF. CDR3 bases: TGTGCCAGCAGTTATAGGCCAGAAGAGACCCAGTACTTC.

This clonotype appeared a few times. Here the CDR3 reads CAISDGMETQYF. DNA for the CDR3: TGTGCCATCAGTGACGGGATGGAGACCCAGTACTTC. The J gene is TRBJ2-5, the V gene TRBV10-3; D perhaps matches TRBD2 (5 bases). There are 12 residues in the CDR3. Trimming cost V 3 bases and J 5 bases, with 7 bases left between them. CDR1 is ENHRY and CDR2 is SYGVKD in the germline V gene.

This clonotype was counted a few times. This chain uses TRBV5-1 with TRBJ1-5; possibly TRBD1 for D (5 bases). The V gene lost 0 bases and the J gene lost 8 bases, with 15 bases spanning the gap. CDR1 is SGHRS, CDR2 YFSETQ, per germline. The CDR3 has 15 amino acids. The CDR3 sequence is CASSLAPGNMEPQHF. CDR3 nucleotides: TGCGCCAGCAGCTTGGCCCCAGGGAATATGGAGCCCCAGCATTTT.

The sample holds a few counts of this clonotype. The V call is TRBV4-3, the J call TRBJ1-4, with 11 bases fitting TRBD1. The CDR3 length is 15 residues. Trimming at V came to 1 base and at J to 7 bases, leaving 2 bases not matched to a gene. Germline V gene sequence: CDR1 LGHNA, CDR2 YSLEER. This chain's CDR3 is CASSQGDRGFEKLFF. The CDR3 nucleotides read TGCGCCAGCAGCCAAGGGGACAGGGGGTTTGAAAAACTGTTTTTT.